The 20 T cell receptor beta chains presented below share a single source sample, sequenced in a study of T cell repertoires in cytomegalovirus infection. TCRdb independently ran MiXCR on the reads; one entry per CDR3 protein. The profile shows roughly 500,000 distinct CDR3 sequences, 33% of them singletons. For these TCRs, the target antigens are not known. Sequenced here: cultured PBMCs, sampled from culture after CMV antigen stimulation. Receptors were obtained from a human donor in good health (CMV status not recorded). Some clones in this sample may be carry-over from other donors' samples.

There are a few counts of this clonotype. The rearrangement links TRBV28 to TRBJ1-3; no reliable D call. This CDR3 has 11 amino acids. Per the germline V gene, CDR1 is MDHEN and CDR2 is SYDVKM. Trimming removed 6 bases at V and 10 bases at J, with 10 bases between. Written as DNA, the CDR3 is TGTGCCAGCAGCGAACAAACTACCATATATTTT. This translates into CASSEQTTIYF.

The chain recombines TRBV6-2 or TRBV6-3 with TRBJ2-1, with 9 bases that match TRBD1. This CDR3 has 13 residues. CDR1 is MNHEY and CDR2 is SVGEGT in the germline V gene. J was trimmed by 9 bases and V by 6 bases; bases with no gene match: 6. CDR3 amino acids: CASRAQDRGEQFF. In DNA form, the CDR3 reads TGTGCCAGCAGGGCGCAGGACAGGGGTGAGCAGTTCTTC.

This clonotype was detected only a few times. The chain carries TRBV6-2 or TRBV6-3 and TRBJ2-7; 9 bases agree with TRBD1. The CDR3 loop spans 15 amino acids. Germline loops: CDR1 MNHEY, CDR2 SVGEGT. V lost 6 bases to trimming and J lost 1 base; unmatched junction nucleotides: 7. This CDR3 reads CASRLTGTGSYEQYF. The CDR3 DNA follows: TGTGCCAGCAGACTCACCGGGACAGGGTCCTACGAGCAGTACTTC.

This clonotype was counted a few times. The chain carries TRBV6-5 and TRBJ2-3, with unresolved D. This CDR3 comprises 13 residues. In germline, CDR1 is MNHEY, CDR2 SVGAGI. V was clipped by 2 bases and J by 8 bases, with 11 bases between them. The CDR3 coding sequence is TGTGCCAGCAGTTACGATGGTAGCAGTACGCAGTATTTT. This translates into CASSYDGSSTQYF.

This clonotype was detected only a few times. The rearrangement joins TRBV25-1 to TRBJ1-1; D is possibly TRBD1 (5 bases). The CDR3 runs 12 residues. Germline lookup yields CDR1 MGHDK and CDR2 SYGVNS. Trimming left V 4 bases short and J 10 bases short, with 13 bases between. The CDR3 loop reads CASSGGGRGAFF. In nucleotides, the CDR3 is TGTGCCAGCAGTGGTGGGGGTCGGGGAGCTTTCTTT.

The chain is built from TRBV12-3 or TRBV12-4 and TRBJ2-2; D ambiguous. The V and J ends lost 5 bases and 1 base respectively, with 11 bases between them. The CDR3 spans 15 residues. CDR3 protein: CASSLDFGNTGELFF. In DNA, the CDR3 is TGTGCCAGCAGTCTGGATTTTGGGAACACCGGGGAGCTGTTTTTT.

V usage is TRBV28 and J usage is TRBJ2-3, with D hard to call. From germline, CDR1 is MDHEN and CDR2 SYDVKM. The CDR3 spans 15 residues. V was clipped by 4 bases and J by 3 bases, with 14 bases between them. The CDR3 sequence: CASSSSASRTDTQYF. CDR3 DNA sequence: TGTGCCAGCAGTTCATCAGCCTCGAGGACAGATACGCAGTATTTT.

In its sample, this clonotype was seen a few times. This rearrangement joins TRBV2 to TRBJ2-7; tentative D call: TRBD1 (5 bases). This CDR3 has 15 amino acids. The germline V gene has CDR1 SNHLY and CDR2 FYNNEI. V was trimmed by 1 base and J by 3 bases, leaving 13 bases between them. CDR3 sequence reads: CASSEGSQGIYEQYF. In nucleotides, the CDR3 is TGTGCCAGCAGTGAAGGTAGCCAGGGCATCTACGAGCAGTACTTC. Full variable domain (outside the CDR3, taken from reference TRBV2 and TRBJ2-7): EPEVTQTPSHQVTQMGQEVILRCVPISNHLYFYWYRQILGQKVEFLVSFYNNEISEKSEIFDDQFSVERPDGSNFTLKIRSTKLEDSAMYFCASSEGSQGIYEQYFGPGTRLTVT.

This clonotype was recorded a few times. The chain employs TRBV7-8 and TRBJ1-6; possibly TRBD1 for D (6 bases). This CDR3 is 19 amino acids long. Trimming left V 2 bases short and J 3 bases short, with 20 bases between. Germline CDR1 and CDR2: SGHVS and FQNEAQ. CDR3 DNA sequence: TGTGCCAGCAGCTTAATCATTGGGGACAAGAGTGACTATAATTCACCCCTCCACTTT. It is translated as CASSLIIGDKSDYNSPLHF.

The chain carries TRBV7-9 and TRBJ1-4; D is perhaps TRBD1 (5 bases). Germline V lookup: CDR1 SEHNR, CDR2 FQNEAQ (reference sequence). Trimming pared 1 base from V and 8 bases from J, leaving 14 bases between. This CDR3 comprises 15 residues. CDR3 in amino acids: CASSLVSGLGEKLFF. DNA of the CDR3: TGTGCCAGCAGCTTAGTTTCAGGGTTGGGGGAAAAACTGTTTTTT. Supplemented by reference TRBV7-9 and TRBJ1-4, the full variable domain reads DTGVSQNPRHKITKRGQNVTFRCDPISEHNRLYWYRQTLGQGPEFLTYFQNEAQLEKSRLLSDRFSAERPKGSFSTLEIQRTEQGDSAMYLCASSLVSGLGEKLFFGSGTQLSVL.

This sequence joins TRBV29-1 and TRBJ1-1; the D is unclear. Trimming shortened V by 2 bases and J by 7 bases, and 8 bases separated the two germline ends. The CDR3 length is 11 residues. Germline assignment: CDR1 SQVTM and CDR2 ANQGSEA. CDR3 in amino acids: CSVELQLEAFF. The CDR3 DNA reads as TGCAGCGTTGAATTACAGCTTGAAGCTTTCTTT.

The V call is TRBV6-2 or TRBV6-3, the J call TRBJ1-5, with D hard to call. Germline assignment: CDR1 MNHEY and CDR2 SVGEGT. V gave up 2 bases and J gave up 7 bases, with 12 bases separating them. The CDR3 covers 14 residues. CDR3 protein: CASSYRPQAQPQHF. The CDR3, as DNA: TGTGCCAGCAGTTACCGACCACAAGCCCAGCCCCAGCATTTT.

This clonotype was detected a few times. The chain joins TRBV7-9 to TRBJ1-5; 9 bases fit TRBD1. V gave up 5 bases and J gave up 2 bases; unmatched junction bases: 4. Per germline, CDR1 SEHNR and CDR2 FQNEAQ (reference sequence). This CDR3 has 15 residues. The CDR3 DNA reads as TGTGCCAGCAGCGTGCGGACAGGGGGCAATCAGCCCCAGCATTTT. Protein product: CASSVRTGGNQPQHF.

Only a few counts were recorded for this clonotype. The genes are TRBV6-5 and TRBJ2-5, with D uncertain. The V gene lost 2 bases and the J gene lost 1 base, with 5 bases spanning the gap. The CDR3 length is 13 residues. Germline loops: CDR1 MNHEY, CDR2 SVGAGI. The DNA for the CDR3 is TGTGCCAGCAGTTACAGCCTCCAAGAGACCCAGTACTTC. Its protein is CASSYSLQETQYF.

V usage is TRBV28 and J usage is TRBJ1-1; tentative D call: TRBD1 (5 bases). The V and J ends lost 6 bases and 11 bases respectively, with 13 bases between them. The germline V gene has CDR1 MDHEN and CDR2 SYDVKM. The CDR3 sequence is 11 residues long. This chain's CDR3 is CASSLVGRAFF. The CDR3 bases are TGTGCCAGCAGCCTGGTGGGGCGGGCTTTCTTT.

This clonotype has a handful of counts. The chain has TRBV7-9 and TRBJ1-1; D is perhaps TRBD1 (5 bases). V lost 0 bases, J lost 9 bases, and 8 bases lay in between. This CDR3 is 12 amino acids long. Germline-derived CDR1 and CDR2 are SEHNR and FQNEAQ (reference sequence). CDR3 region: CASSLAGGKAFF. CDR3 bases: TGTGCCAGCAGCTTAGCTGGGGGGAAAGCTTTCTTT.

V usage is TRBV29-1 and J usage is TRBJ2-7; 7 nucleotides match TRBD1. This CDR3 has 14 residues. The germline gives CDR1 SQVTM, CDR2 ANQGSEA. J gave up 6 bases and V 5 bases, and 13 bases lay outside the gene matches. Here the CDR3 reads CSVRTGTAWGEQYF. For the CDR3, the DNA is TGCAGCGTTCGTACCGGGACAGCCTGGGGCGAGCAGTACTTC.

This clonotype was counted a few times. This chain links TRBV4-3 with TRBJ2-3; 11 bases are a match to TRBD2. Germline V gene lookup returns CDR1 LGHNA and CDR2 YSLEER. The trim removed 0 bases at V and 5 bases at J, leaving 7 bases unmatched. There are 17 residues in the CDR3. Here the CDR3 reads CASSQDSAGTSGDTQYF. For the CDR3, the DNA is TGCGCCAGCAGCCAAGATTCAGCCGGGACTAGCGGAGATACGCAGTATTTT.

This clonotype was seen only once. The J gene is TRBJ1-2, the V gene TRBV5-6; a weak D match, TRBD1 (5 bases). V was shortened by 4 bases and J by 6 bases, with 10 bases between the two germline ends. Germline-derived CDR1 and CDR2 are SGHDT and YYEEEE. The CDR3 covers 12 residues. The CDR3 is CASSRLRDGYTF. CDR3 DNA: TGTGCCAGCAGCAGACTCAGGGATGGCTACACCTTC.

This clonotype was counted ten times or more. One end of the junction fails to match germline, which may point to a read error. This chain joins TRBV7-2 and TRBJ2-1, with 11 bases fitting TRBD2. The germline V gene has CDR1 SGHTA and CDR2 FQGNSA. The CDR3 is 12 amino acids. The CDR3 DNA follows: TGTGCCAGCAGCCGGTCCCCTAGCGGGAGGACATTC. Its protein is CASSRSPSGRTF.